The present TCR beta chain was sequenced within a study of neurological immune-mediated disorders. Germline V gene sequence: CDR1 SQVTM, CDR2 ANQGSEA. This CDR3 has 10 residues. The germline V and J ends were trimmed by 5 bases and 7 bases, with 8 bases remaining between them. TCRdb called the 5' RACE reads again in MiXCR, with one record for every CDR3 protein. The sample holds about 80,000 distinct CDR3 sequences, more than 5% seen once. Noted time point: longitudinal time-point 2. PBMCs stored at -80 C, 2 million in total, were the source of the unsorted libraries. This clonotype was detected many times.

Sequenced input: PBMCs. This TCR derives from a woman aged 60 to 75 with multiple sclerosis. J is TRBJ1-1 and V is TRBV29-1; D is perhaps TRBD1 (5 bases). As DNA, the CDR3 is TGCAGCGTTTGGACACTTGAAGCTTTCTTT. Translation gives CSVWTLEAFF.